A single sample gave rise to the 9 T cell receptor beta chains below, sequenced in a study of T-cell reconstitution after alpha-beta-depleted transplantation in children. Unique molecular identifiers were built into the TCRbeta library. Each CDR3 protein is one row after TCRdb ran MiXCR on the PCR reads. The sample has about 400,000 distinct CDR3 sequences, roughly 16% seen once. Here the sequenced sample was PBMCs, mostly from graft donor cells, taken 360 days after TCRalphabeta/CD19-depleted stem cell transplant. The receptors were gathered from a boy younger than two who had a stem cell transplant for Wiskott-Aldrich syndrome, so the T cells may come from the graft donor.

This clonotype was detected ten times or more. The V gene is TRBV2, the J gene TRBJ2-1; maybe TRBD1 (5 bases). V lost 4 bases to trimming and J lost 9 bases, with 19 bases between them. CDR1 and CDR2 from the germline V gene are SNHLY and FYNNEI. The CDR3 length is 15 residues. Here the CDR3 DNA reads TGTGCCAGCAGTGGGGTTGCAGGGTCCTTTGGTGAGCAGTTCTTC. Translating it yields CASSGVAGSFGEQFF.

This clonotype was observed a handful of times. This chain links TRBV24-1 with TRBJ2-1, with unresolved D. The germline V gene has CDR1 KGHDR and CDR2 SFDVKD. The V gene lost 10 bases and the J gene lost 0 bases, with 12 bases spanning the gap. This CDR3 contains 14 residues. As DNA, the CDR3 is TGTGCCACGGGCACAGCCCTCTCCTACAATGAGCAGTTCTTC. Its translation is CATGTALSYNEQFF.

This rearrangement joins TRBV19 to TRBJ1-1; possible D gene TRBD1, 6 bases. The CDR3 spans 13 residues. Germline lookup yields CDR1 LNHDA and CDR2 SQIVND (reference sequence). V lost 5 bases, J lost 6 bases, and 13 bases lay in between. CDR3 sequence (DNA): TGTGCCAGTAGTGCCCTCGGACAGCCTGAAGCTTTCTTT. Protein product: CASSALGQPEAFF.

This clonotype was seen a handful of times. The V gene is TRBV3-1, the J gene TRBJ2-1; TRBD2 matches at 9 bases. This CDR3 is 16 amino acids long. Germline values: CDR1 LGHDT, CDR2 YNNKEL (reference sequence). Losses at the gene ends were 0 bases for V and 13 bases for J; bases not matched to a gene: 13. This CDR3 reads CASSQDGGLAAYPQFF. The DNA of the CDR3 is TGTGCCAGCAGCCAAGATGGGGGACTAGCAGCCTACCCCCAGTTCTTC.

The V call is TRBV30, the J call TRBJ2-5; TRBD1 matches 7 bases. The CDR3 totals 12 residues. Germline loops: CDR1 GTSNPN, CDR2 SVGIG (reference sequence). V shed 4 bases and J 4 bases; nucleotides not matched to a gene: 3. The CDR3 loop reads CAWIRGPETQYF. DNA for the CDR3: TGTGCCTGGATAAGGGGGCCAGAGACCCAGTACTTC.

The chain carries TRBV24-1 and TRBJ2-1, with D perhaps matching TRBD1 (6 bases). Trimming stripped 8 bases from V and 0 bases from J, with 25 bases between. The CDR3 runs 19 residues. Germline lookup yields CDR1 KGHDR and CDR2 SFDVKD. CDR3 in DNA: TGTGCCACCACGCCTAAGGTCAAAACCGGGACAAGCTCCTACAATGAGCAGTTCTTC. Translated: CATTPKVKTGTSSYNEQFF.

This clonotype was observed a few times. The chain joins TRBV18 to TRBJ2-5; D uncertain. The length of the CDR3 is 13 residues. Deletions cut 1 base from V and 3 bases from J, with 6 bases between. The germline CDR1 and CDR2 sequences are KGHSH and LQKENI. CDR3 residues: CASSPLQKETQYF. In DNA form, the CDR3 reads TGTGCCAGCTCACCACTACAGAAAGAGACCCAGTACTTC. Together with reference TRBV18 and TRBJ2-5, the CDR3 gives the full variable domain: NAGVMQNPRHLVRRRGQEARLRCSPMKGHSHVYWYRQLPEEGLKFMVYLQKENIIDESGMPKERFSAEFPKEGPSILRIQQVVRGDSAAYFCASSPLQKETQYFGPGTRLLVL.

This clonotype turned up a few times. The chain has TRBV3-1 and TRBJ2-3, with 8 bases lining up with TRBD2. The CDR3 length is 17 residues. Germline V gene sequence: CDR1 LGHDT, CDR2 YNNKEL (reference sequence). Trimming removed 1 base from V and 2 bases from J; junction bases left unmatched: 8. The CDR3 loop is CASSQGPGLGYTDTQYF. DNA for the CDR3: TGTGCCAGCAGCCAAGGCCCGGGACTAGGTTACACAGATACGCAGTATTTT.

This clonotype has a handful of counts. V is TRBV7-2 and J is TRBJ2-2, with TRBD2 as a possible D gene (6 bases). This CDR3 region has 16 residues. Per the germline V gene, CDR1 is SGHTA and CDR2 is FQGNSA. With 1 base removed from V and 7 bases from J, the gap between germline ends came to 16 bases. This CDR3 is CASSLGRLVRVGELFF. The CDR3 nucleotides are TGTGCCAGCAGCTTAGGCAGACTAGTTCGGGTCGGGGAGCTGTTTTTT.